The 28 T cell receptor beta chains below come from one sample, sequenced in a study of T cell responses to AZD1222 COVID-19 vaccine. Profiled with immunoSEQ multiplex PCR; TCRdb holds only in-frame clones, not every one. The sample contains around 180,000 clones, around 94% of which appear only once. This specimen was peripheral blood, taken 28 days after the second AZD1222 dose. All receptors derive from an adult who received the AZD1222 COVID-19 vaccine.

This chain joins TRBV13 and TRBJ1-2, with D perhaps TRBD1 (6 bases). This CDR3 comprises 17 residues. Germline-derived CDR1 and CDR2 are PRHDT and FYEKMQ (reference sequence). V lost 4 bases and J 0 bases, leaving 18 bases between the germline ends. CDR3 in DNA: TGTGCCAGCAGCTATCAAACAGGGACCTTGGCTAACTATGGCTACACCTTC. It translates to CASSYQTGTLANYGYTF.

The rearrangement joins TRBV28 to TRBJ1-6; 7 bases align to TRBD1. V dropped 7 bases and J dropped 4; count of bases not matched to a gene: 16. CDR3 length: 18 residues. CDR1 and CDR2 (germline): MDHEN, SYDVKM. The CDR3 DNA reads as TGTGCCAGCACTAAAGCCTTCGGGACAGAGATTTATAATTCACCCCTCCACTTT. It yields the protein CASTKAFGTEIYNSPLHF.

The chain has TRBV7-9 and TRBJ1-1; TRBD1 matches 9 bases. Germline values: CDR1 SEHNR, CDR2 FQNEAQ (reference sequence). Trimming at V came to 3 bases and at J to 5 bases, leaving 7 bases not matched to a gene. CDR3 length: 15 amino acids. The CDR3 nucleotides are TGTGCCAGCAGCTTTTGGGACAGGGCGGGGACTGAAGCTTTCTTT. Residues: CASSFWDRAGTEAFF. Variable domain in full (rest from reference TRBV7-9 and TRBJ1-1): DTGVSQNPRHKITKRGQNVTFRCDPISEHNRLYWYRQTLGQGPEFLTYFQNEAQLEKSRLLSDRFSAERPKGSFSTLEIQRTEQGDSAMYLCASSFWDRAGTEAFFGQGTRLTVV.

The chain has TRBV28 and TRBJ1-5, with 7 bases that match TRBD1. The CDR3 extends over 13 amino acids. In germline, CDR1 is MDHEN, CDR2 SYDVKM. V shed 5 bases, J shed 7 bases, and the junction held 5 bases outside the gene matches. The CDR3 nucleotides are TGTGCCAGCAGTCTACCGGGACAGCAGCCCCAGCATTTT. Translated, it gives CASSLPGQQPQHF.

This chain links TRBV2 with TRBJ2-5; either TRBD1 or TRBD2 may supply D (5 bases each). The CDR3 loop spans 14 amino acids. With 6 bases removed from V and 5 bases from J, the gap between germline ends came to 16 bases. Germline CDR1 SNHLY, CDR2 FYNNEI. The CDR3 DNA reads TGTGCCAGCAGAGGGGATCGAGGGCGTGAGACCCAGTACTTC. It encodes CASRGDRGRETQYF. The full variable domain, with the rest looked up from reference TRBV2 and TRBJ2-5, is EPEVTQTPSHQVTQMGQEVILRCVPISNHLYFYWYRQILGQKVEFLVSFYNNEISEKSEIFDDQFSVERPDGSNFTLKIRSTKLEDSAMYFCASRGDRGRETQYFGPGTRLLVL.

The chain couples TRBV29-1 to TRBJ1-2, with TRBD1 identical over 7 bases. Trimming at V came to 4 bases and at J to 7 bases, leaving 9 bases not matched to a gene. The length of the CDR3 is 13 residues. The germline V gene has CDR1 SQVTM and CDR2 ANQGSEA. The chain's CDR3 is CSVVRGDFAGYTF. The DNA for the CDR3 is TGCAGCGTTGTCAGGGGGGATTTCGCTGGCTACACCTTC.

This chain joins TRBV28 and TRBJ2-7; TRBD2 agrees at 11 bases. Trimming cost V 6 bases and J 4 bases; bases outside gene matches: 29. CDR3 size: 22 residues. CDR1 and CDR2 (germline): MDHEN, SYDVKM. Written as DNA, the CDR3 is TGTGCCAGCAGCTCCGGGACAGGTTTTATTTTAGCGGGAGGGCCGATGAGATACGAGCAGTACTTC. Translation gives CASSSGTGFILAGGPMRYEQYF. The variable domain in full, with the rest retrieved from reference TRBV28 and TRBJ2-7, is DVKVTQSSRYLVKRTGEKVFLECVQDMDHENMFWYRQDPGLGLRLIYFSYDVKMKEKGDIPEGYSVSREKKERFSLILESASTNQTSMYLCASSSGTGFILAGGPMRYEQYFGPGTRLTVT.

The V gene is TRBV5-6, the J gene TRBJ1-6; 8 bases agree with TRBD1. Germline V gives CDR1 SGHDT, CDR2 YYEEEE. The CDR3 loop spans 17 amino acids. V was pared by 2 bases and J by 1 base, with 5 bases of the junction left unmatched. CDR3 sequence reads: CASSFAGGASYNSPLHF. CDR3 coding DNA: TGTGCCAGCAGCTTTGCAGGGGGCGCGTCCTATAATTCACCCCTCCACTTT. Drawing the rest from reference TRBV5-6 and TRBJ1-6, the complete variable domain is DAGVTQSPTHLIKTRGQQVTLRCSPKSGHDTVSWYQQALGQGPQFIFQYYEEEERQRGNFPDRFSGHQFPNYSSELNVNALLLGDSALYLCASSFAGGASYNSPLHFGNGTRLTVT.

This chain links TRBV5-1 with TRBJ1-1; D is undetermined. The germline CDR1 and CDR2 sequences are SGHRS and YFSETQ. V lost 3 bases and J 3 bases, leaving 9 bases between the germline ends. This CDR3 spans 13 amino acids. CDR3 bases: TGCGCCAGCAGCTCGACCGCCGACACTGAAGCTTTCTTT. Translating it yields CASSSTADTEAFF. The full variable domain, rest sourced from reference TRBV5-1 and TRBJ1-1, is KAGVTQTPRYLIKTRGQQVTLSCSPISGHRSVSWYQQTPGQGLQFLFEYFSETQRNKGNFPGRFSGRQFSNSRSEMNVSTLELGDSALYLCASSSTADTEAFFGQGTRLTVV.

The chain combines TRBV27 with TRBJ1-1, with D uncertain. This CDR3 region has 12 residues. The ends were cut back, 2 bases at V and 7 bases at J, with 8 bases in the middle. Germline CDR1 and CDR2: MNHEY and SMNVEV (reference sequence). The CDR3 region is CASSLLEGEAFF. The CDR3 nucleotides are TGTGCCAGCAGTTTACTCGAGGGTGAAGCTTTCTTT.

The gene calls are TRBV5-1 and TRBJ1-1; no clear D. The V and J ends lost 0 bases and 1 base respectively, with 22 bases between them. The CDR3 is 19 residues long. Germline CDR1 is SGHRS and CDR2 is YFSETQ. CDR3 protein: CASSLAEYSGSQRNTEAFF. Written as DNA, the CDR3 is TGCGCCAGCAGCTTGGCCGAATATAGTGGGAGCCAGAGGAACACTGAAGCTTTCTTT. The complete variable domain, with remaining parts taken from reference TRBV5-1 and TRBJ1-1, reads KAGVTQTPRYLIKTRGQQVTLSCSPISGHRSVSWYQQTPGQGLQFLFEYFSETQRNKGNFPGRFSGRQFSNSRSEMNVSTLELGDSALYLCASSLAEYSGSQRNTEAFFGQGTRLTVV.

The V gene is TRBV7-3, the J gene TRBJ2-3; TRBD2 might be the D (6 bases). This CDR3 spans 15 amino acids. The V gene's germline CDR1 is SGHTA and CDR2 FQGTGA. Trimming stripped 8 bases from V and 2 bases from J, with 17 bases between. This CDR3 reads CASGGTADNTDTQYF. The DNA for the CDR3 is TGTGCCAGCGGGGGGACGGCGGACAACACAGATACGCAGTATTTT.

This clone was counted once. The V call is TRBV28, the J call TRBJ1-1, with 8 positions matching TRBD1. This CDR3 spans 14 amino acids. The junction had 5 bases not matched to a gene; V was cut back by 4 bases and J by 4 bases. Germline V lookup: CDR1 MDHEN, CDR2 SYDVKM. CDR3 amino acids: CASSSMTGATEAFF. CDR3 bases: TGTGCCAGCAGTTCCATGACAGGGGCCACTGAAGCTTTCTTT.

J is TRBJ1-1 and V is TRBV7-9; maybe TRBD1 (5 bases). This CDR3 contains 10 residues. V dropped 8 bases and J dropped 5 bases, with 6 bases sitting between them. CDR1 and CDR2 from the germline V gene are SEHNR and FQNEAQ (reference sequence). CDR3 DNA: TGTGCCAGCGGGGGAACTGAAGCTTTCTTT. Its translation: CASGGTEAFF.

The V gene is TRBV19, the J gene TRBJ2-1, with D perhaps TRBD1 or TRBD2 (5 bases each). The CDR3 has 13 amino acids. Trimming shortened V by 4 bases and J by 13 bases, and 17 bases separated the two germline ends. The V gene's germline CDR1 is LNHDA and CDR2 SQIVND (reference sequence). CDR3 DNA sequence: TGTGCCAGTAGTACAACCTCCCGAGGGGATCAGTTCTTC. This codes for CASSTTSRGDQFF.

This rearrangement joins TRBV9 to TRBJ2-5, with no clear D. Deletions cut 0 bases from V and 5 bases from J, with 17 bases between. This CDR3 has 16 residues. CDR1 and CDR2 (germline): SGDLS, YYNGEE. CDR3 DNA: TGTGCCAGCAGCGTAGGGGCAGGCCGTATTTGGGAGACCCAGTACTTC. Its protein product is CASSVGAGRIWETQYF.

V and J are TRBV2 and TRBJ1-1; unclear D gene. V was clipped by 8 bases and J by 6 bases, with 10 bases between them. Germline V lookup: CDR1 SNHLY, CDR2 FYNNEI. The CDR3 contains 11 residues. CDR3 DNA sequence: TGTGCCAGCTGTCGGGCGCCTGAAGCTTTCTTT. This sequence encodes CASCRAPEAFF.

The CDR3 region has the DNA TGTGCCAGCAGTCTGGGACAGGGTCTTGAAAAACTGTTTTTT. Translated: CASSLGQGLEKLFF. The rearrangement joins TRBV25-1 to TRBJ1-4; TRBD1 matches at 9 bases. The CDR3 runs to 14 residues. With V trimmed by 5 bases and J by 7 bases, 5 bases remained unmatched. The V gene's germline CDR1 is MGHDK and CDR2 SYGVNS. The full variable domain, rest sourced from reference TRBV25-1 and TRBJ1-4, is EADIYQTPRYLVIGTGKKITLECSQTMGHDKMYWYQQDPGMELHLIHYSYGVNSTEKGDLSSESTVSRIRTEHFPLTLESARPSHTSQYLCASSLGQGLEKLFFGSGTQLSVL.

The chain employs TRBV7-2 and TRBJ1-5, with D unresolved. The V gene's germline CDR1 is SGHTA and CDR2 FQGNSA. The CDR3 contains 15 residues. Trimming removed 2 bases from V and 3 bases from J, with 11 bases in between. As DNA, the CDR3 is TGTGCCAGCAGCTTATGGTCGGTAAACAATCAGCCCCAGCATTTT. Translation gives CASSLWSVNNQPQHF.

The rearrangement joins TRBV25-1 to TRBJ1-3; D gene ambiguous. CDR3 length: 15 amino acids. Germline-derived CDR1 and CDR2 are MGHDK and SYGVNS. V shed 4 bases and J shed 4 bases, with 14 bases lying between them. CDR3 region: CASSVGVAKGNTIYF. The DNA of the CDR3 is TGTGCCAGCAGTGTTGGGGTGGCGAAAGGAAACACCATATATTTT.

The CDR3 here is CATSRDSRAAGNTIYF. The CDR3 coding sequence is TGTGCCACCAGCAGAGACAGTCGGGCCGCCGGAAACACCATATATTTT. This chain uses TRBV15 with TRBJ1-3, with D uncertain. Germline V gives CDR1 LNHNV, CDR2 YYDKDF (reference sequence). There are 16 residues in the CDR3. Trimming stripped 0 bases from V and 4 bases from J, with 13 bases between.

The chain joins TRBV29-1 to TRBJ1-2, with 7 nucleotides matching TRBD1. V lost 6 bases, J lost 3 bases, and 4 bases stayed unmatched. This CDR3 is 12 amino acids long. Per the germline V gene, CDR1 is SQVTM and CDR2 is ANQGSEA. As DNA, the CDR3 is TGCAGCGTCGAGGGACAGCACTATGGCTACACCTTC. Amino acids: CSVEGQHYGYTF.

The V and J genes are TRBV2 and TRBJ2-7; 7 bases are shared with TRBD1. The germline V gene encodes CDR1 SNHLY and CDR2 FYNNEI. V lost 6 bases, J lost 2 bases, and 7 bases stayed unmatched. This CDR3 is built from 14 residues. CDR3 sequence reads: CASRRGQGTYEQYF. In DNA form, the CDR3 reads TGTGCCAGCAGGAGGGGGCAGGGCACCTACGAGCAGTACTTC.

The chain employs TRBV27 and TRBJ1-2; 11 nucleotides align to TRBD1. V lost 7 bases, J lost 6 bases, and 4 bases stayed unmatched. Germline CDR1 reads MNHEY; CDR2 reads SMNVEV (reference sequence). CDR3 length: 13 residues. Here the CDR3 DNA reads TGTGCCAGCATGGACAGGGGGCGAGATGGCTACACCTTC. It translates to CASMDRGRDGYTF.

The chain is built from TRBV21-1 and TRBJ1-1. TRBV21-1 is a recognized pseudogene. There are 13 residues in the CDR3. The CDR3 nucleotides read TGTGCCAGCAGTCGGGTAAGCTACACTGAAGCTTTCTTT. Amino acids: CASSRVSYTEAFF.

The rearrangement links TRBV10-1 to TRBJ2-5; the D is unclear. The CDR3 runs 12 residues. Germline values: CDR1 WNHNN, CDR2 SYGVQD (reference sequence). The ends were cut back, 3 bases at V and 4 bases at J, with 6 bases in the middle. The CDR3 sequence: CASSDSGETQYF. CDR3 sequence (DNA): TGCGCCAGCAGTGACTCGGGAGAGACCCAGTACTTC.

The rearrangement uses TRBV6-6 and TRBJ1-6; D may be TRBD1 (6 bases). V was trimmed by 0 bases and J by 10 bases, leaving 16 bases between them. The CDR3 is 16 amino acids. The germline CDR1 and CDR2 sequences are MNHNY and SVGAGI (reference sequence). The CDR3 DNA reads TGTGCCAGCAGTTACTCCCCTGCAGGGGAAATGTCACCCCTCCACTTT. Translated, it gives CASSYSPAGEMSPLHF.

The chain uses TRBV5-1 and TRBJ2-6; D gene ambiguous. Germline V lookup: CDR1 SGHRS, CDR2 YFSETQ. This CDR3 region has 14 residues. The germline V and J ends were trimmed by 4 bases and 2 bases, with 7 bases remaining between them. The CDR3 region is CASSPLPGANVLTF. DNA for the CDR3: TGCGCCAGCAGCCCTCTCCCTGGGGCCAACGTCCTGACTTTC.